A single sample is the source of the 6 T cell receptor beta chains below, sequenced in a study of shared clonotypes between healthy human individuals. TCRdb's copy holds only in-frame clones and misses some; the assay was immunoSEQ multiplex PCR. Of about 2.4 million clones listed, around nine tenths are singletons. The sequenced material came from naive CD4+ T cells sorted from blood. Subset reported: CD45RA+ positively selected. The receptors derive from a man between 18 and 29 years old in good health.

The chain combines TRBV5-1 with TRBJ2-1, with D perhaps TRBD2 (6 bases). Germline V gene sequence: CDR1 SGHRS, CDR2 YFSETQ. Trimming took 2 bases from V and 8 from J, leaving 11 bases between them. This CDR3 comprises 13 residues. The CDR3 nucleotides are TGCGCCAGCAGCTTTCTAGCGAGCCATGAGCAGTTCTTC. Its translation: CASSFLASHEQFF.

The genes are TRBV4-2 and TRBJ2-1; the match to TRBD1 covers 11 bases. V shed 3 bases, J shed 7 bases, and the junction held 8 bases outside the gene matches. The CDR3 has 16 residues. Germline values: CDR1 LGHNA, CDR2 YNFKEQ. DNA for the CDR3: TGTGCCAGCAGCCACCTTGGGGACAGGGGGGGTAATGAGCAGTTCTTC. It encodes CASSHLGDRGGNEQFF.

The CDR3 DNA reads as TGTGCCAGTAGGCTGATGACAGGGTACACTGAAGCTTTCTTT. It is translated as CASRLMTGYTEAFF. This sequence joins TRBV19 and TRBJ1-1, with 7 bases aligning to TRBD1. The CDR3 contains 14 residues. CDR1 is LNHDA, CDR2 SQIVND, per germline (reference sequence). Trimming at V came to 6 bases and at J to 3 bases, leaving 7 bases not matched to a gene.

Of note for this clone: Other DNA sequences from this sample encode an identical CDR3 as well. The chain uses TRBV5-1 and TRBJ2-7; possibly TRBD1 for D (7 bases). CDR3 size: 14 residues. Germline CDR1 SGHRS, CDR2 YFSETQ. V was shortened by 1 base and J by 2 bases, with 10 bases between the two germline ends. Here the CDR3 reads CASSLSRGAYEQYF. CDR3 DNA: TGCGCCAGCAGCTTGTCCAGGGGGGCCTACGAGCAGTACTTC. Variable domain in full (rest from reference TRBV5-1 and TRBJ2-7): KAGVTQTPRYLIKTRGQQVTLSCSPISGHRSVSWYQQTPGQGLQFLFEYFSETQRNKGNFPGRFSGRQFSNSRSEMNVSTLELGDSALYLCASSLSRGAYEQYFGPGTRLTVT.

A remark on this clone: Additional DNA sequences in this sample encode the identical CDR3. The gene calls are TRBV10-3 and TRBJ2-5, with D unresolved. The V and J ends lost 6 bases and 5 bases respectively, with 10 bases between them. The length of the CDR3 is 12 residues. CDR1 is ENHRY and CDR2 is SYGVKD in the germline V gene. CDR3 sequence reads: CAISDGWETQYF. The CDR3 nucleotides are TGTGCCATCAGCGACGGGTGGGAGACCCAGTACTTC.

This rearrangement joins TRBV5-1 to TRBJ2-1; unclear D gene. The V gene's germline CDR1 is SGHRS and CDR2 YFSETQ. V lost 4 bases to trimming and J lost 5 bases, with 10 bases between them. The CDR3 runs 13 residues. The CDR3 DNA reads TGCGCCAGCAGCACACCAATTAACAATGAGCAGTTCTTC. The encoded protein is CASSTPINNEQFF.